This entry is about one T cell receptor (beta chain). Its antigen target is currently unknown. Nothing much larger sits one base from this clone, and base qualities are not available. These data are taken from a study of circulating tumor DNA in untreated peripheral T-cell lymphoma (dated by TCRdb to about 2021). Overall study results and their limits: Tumor-specific clonotypes were identified in roughly four fifths of patients, with identification achieved from 85% to 90% of baseline tissues and approximately 66% of baseline serum samples.

Tumor-specific TCR clonotypes were identified by sequencing baseline tumor tissue collected before treatment. To monitor patients with peripheral T-cell lymphoma who were getting frontline treatment on a trial, the study applied next-generation sequencing to T-cell receptor sequences. Libraries were made using the immunoSEQ multiplex PCR assay. In its TCRdb copy, this immuneACCESS table keeps in-frame sequences only and misses some clones. Where compared with another copy, unresolved V genes explain less than half of these, and the others have no known cause. Recorded for this sample are roughly 10,000 clones; about 80% of them occurred a single time. Together, the top ten hold less than 40% of the sample. This clonotype was sampled from a human donor with peripheral T-cell lymphoma. What was sequenced was tumor tissue.

The CDR3 is CASRDGYNEQFF. The DNA reads TGTGCGAGCCGGGACGGATACAATGAGCAGTTCTTC. The V and J genes are TRBV27 and TRBJ2-1; the D gene is possibly TRBD1 or TRBD2, each agreeing over 5 bases. CDR3 length: 12 amino acids, cysteine to phenylalanine. The entry retains the CDR3 DNA only, 36 bases that are in frame from base 1. Via the germline V gene (reference sequence), CDR1 is MNHEY and CDR2 SMNVEV.